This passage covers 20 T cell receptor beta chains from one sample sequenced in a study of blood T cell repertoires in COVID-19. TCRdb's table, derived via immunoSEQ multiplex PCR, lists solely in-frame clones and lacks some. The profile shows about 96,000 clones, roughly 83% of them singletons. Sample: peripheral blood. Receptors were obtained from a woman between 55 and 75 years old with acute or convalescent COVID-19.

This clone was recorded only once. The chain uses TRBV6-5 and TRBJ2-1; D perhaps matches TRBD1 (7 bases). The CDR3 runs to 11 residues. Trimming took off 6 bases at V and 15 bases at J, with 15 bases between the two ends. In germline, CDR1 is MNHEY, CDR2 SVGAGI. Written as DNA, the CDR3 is TGTGCCAGCAGAAGACAGGGAGGTCTGTTCTTC. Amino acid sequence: CASRRQGGLFF.

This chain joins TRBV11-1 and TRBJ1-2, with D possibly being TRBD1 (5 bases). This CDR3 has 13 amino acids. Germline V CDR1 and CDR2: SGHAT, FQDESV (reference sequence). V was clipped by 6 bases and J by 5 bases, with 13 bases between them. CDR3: CASSGGGDYGYTF. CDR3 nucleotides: TGTGCCAGCAGTGGAGGAGGGGATTATGGCTACACCTTC.

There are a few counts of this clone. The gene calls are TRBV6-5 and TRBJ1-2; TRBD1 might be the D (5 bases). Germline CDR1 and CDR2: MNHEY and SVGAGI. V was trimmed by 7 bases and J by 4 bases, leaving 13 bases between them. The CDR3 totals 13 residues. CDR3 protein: CASTKTAFYGYTF. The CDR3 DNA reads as TGTGCCAGCACCAAGACAGCTTTCTATGGCTACACCTTC.

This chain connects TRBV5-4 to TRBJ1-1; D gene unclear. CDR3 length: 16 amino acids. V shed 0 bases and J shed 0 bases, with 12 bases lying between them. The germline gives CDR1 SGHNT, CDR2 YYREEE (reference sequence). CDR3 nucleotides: TGTGCCAGCAGCTTGGTGGCAGTGAATTTGAACACTGAAGCTTTCTTT. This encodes CASSLVAVNLNTEAFF.

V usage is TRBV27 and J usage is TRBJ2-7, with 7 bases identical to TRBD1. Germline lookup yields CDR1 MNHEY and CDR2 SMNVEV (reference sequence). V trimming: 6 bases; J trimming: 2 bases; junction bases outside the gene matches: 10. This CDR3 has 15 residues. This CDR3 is CASRRDPGQAYEQYF. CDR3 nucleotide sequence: TGTGCCAGCAGGAGAGACCCCGGACAGGCCTACGAGCAGTACTTC.

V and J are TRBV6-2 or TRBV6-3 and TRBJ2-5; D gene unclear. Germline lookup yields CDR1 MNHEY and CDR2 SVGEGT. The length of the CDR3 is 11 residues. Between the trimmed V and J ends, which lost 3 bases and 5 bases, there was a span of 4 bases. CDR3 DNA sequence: TGTGCCAGCAGTTATGAGGAGACCCAGTACTTC. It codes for CASSYEETQYF.

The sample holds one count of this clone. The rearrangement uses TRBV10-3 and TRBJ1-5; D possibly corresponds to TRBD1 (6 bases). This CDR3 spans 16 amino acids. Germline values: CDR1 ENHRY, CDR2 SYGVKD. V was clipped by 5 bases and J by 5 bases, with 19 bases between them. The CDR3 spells CAISRTDMGGDQPQHF. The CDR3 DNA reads TGTGCCATCAGTCGGACAGACATGGGGGGGGATCAGCCCCAGCATTTT.

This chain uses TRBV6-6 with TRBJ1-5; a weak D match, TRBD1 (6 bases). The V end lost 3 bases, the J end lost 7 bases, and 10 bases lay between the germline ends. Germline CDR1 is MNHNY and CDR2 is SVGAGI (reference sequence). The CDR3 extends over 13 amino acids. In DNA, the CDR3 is TGTGCCAGCAGTTATAGGGGGAAGCAGCCCCAGCATTTT. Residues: CASSYRGKQPQHF.

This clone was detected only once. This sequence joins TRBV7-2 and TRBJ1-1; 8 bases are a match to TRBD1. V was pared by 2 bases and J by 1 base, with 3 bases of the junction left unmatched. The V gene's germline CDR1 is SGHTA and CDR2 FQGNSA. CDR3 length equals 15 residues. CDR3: CASSLSQGANTEAFF. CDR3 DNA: TGTGCCAGCAGCTTAAGCCAGGGGGCGAACACTGAAGCTTTCTTT.

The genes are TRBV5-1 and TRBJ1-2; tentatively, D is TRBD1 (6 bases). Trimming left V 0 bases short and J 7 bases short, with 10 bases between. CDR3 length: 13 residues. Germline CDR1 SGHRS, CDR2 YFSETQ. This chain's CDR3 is CASSLVQGSGYTF. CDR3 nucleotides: TGCGCCAGCAGCTTGGTCCAGGGGTCTGGCTACACCTTC.

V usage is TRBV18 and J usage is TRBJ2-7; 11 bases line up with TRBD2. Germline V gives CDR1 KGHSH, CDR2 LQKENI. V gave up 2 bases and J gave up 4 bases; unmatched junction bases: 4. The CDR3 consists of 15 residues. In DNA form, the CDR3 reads TGTGCCAGCTCACCAATCCTAGCGGGGGGTTACGAGCAGTACTTC. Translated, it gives CASSPILAGGYEQYF.

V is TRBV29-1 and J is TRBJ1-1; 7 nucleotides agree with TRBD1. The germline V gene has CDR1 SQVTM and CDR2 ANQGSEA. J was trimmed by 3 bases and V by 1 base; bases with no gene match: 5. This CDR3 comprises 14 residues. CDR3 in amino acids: CSVEGGQSYTEAFF. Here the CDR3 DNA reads TGCAGCGTTGAAGGGGGACAGTCATACACTGAAGCTTTCTTT. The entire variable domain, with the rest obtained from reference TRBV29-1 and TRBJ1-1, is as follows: SAVISQKPSRDICQRGTSLTIQCQVDSQVTMMFWYRQQPGQSLTLIATANQGSEATYESGFVIDKFPISRPNLTFSTLTVSNMSPEDSSIYLCSVEGGQSYTEAFFGQGTRLTVV.

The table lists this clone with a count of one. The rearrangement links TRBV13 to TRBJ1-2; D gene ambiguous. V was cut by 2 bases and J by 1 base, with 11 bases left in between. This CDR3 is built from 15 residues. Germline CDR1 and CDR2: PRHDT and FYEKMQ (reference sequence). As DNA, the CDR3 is TGTGCCAGCAGCTTATCCGGATCGGGTAACTATGGCTACACCTTC. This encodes CASSLSGSGNYGYTF.

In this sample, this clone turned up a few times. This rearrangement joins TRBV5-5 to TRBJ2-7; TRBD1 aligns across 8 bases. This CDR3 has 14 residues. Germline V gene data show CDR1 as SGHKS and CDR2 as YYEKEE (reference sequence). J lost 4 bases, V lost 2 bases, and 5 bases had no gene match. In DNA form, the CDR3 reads TGTGCCAGCAGCTTCGGACAGGGAGAGTACGAGCAGTACTTC. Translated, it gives CASSFGQGEYEQYF. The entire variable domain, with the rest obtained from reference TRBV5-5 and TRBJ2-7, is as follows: DAGVTQSPTHLIKTRGQQVTLRCSPISGHKSVSWYQQVLGQGPQFIFQYYEKEERGRGNFPDRFSARQFPNYSSELNVNALLLGDSALYLCASSFGQGEYEQYFGPGTRLTVT.

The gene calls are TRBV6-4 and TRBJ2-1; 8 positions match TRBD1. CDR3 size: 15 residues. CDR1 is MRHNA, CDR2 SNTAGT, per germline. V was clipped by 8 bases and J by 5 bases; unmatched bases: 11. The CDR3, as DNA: TGTGCCAGCGCCGGGACAGGAGGGGGACACAATGAGCAGTTCTTC. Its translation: CASAGTGGGHNEQFF.

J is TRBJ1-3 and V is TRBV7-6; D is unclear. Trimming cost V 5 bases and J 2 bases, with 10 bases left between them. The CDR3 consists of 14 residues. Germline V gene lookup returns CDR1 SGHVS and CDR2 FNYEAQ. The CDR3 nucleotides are TGTGCCAGCAGCACCGGGGTAGCTGGAAACACCATATATTTT. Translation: CASSTGVAGNTIYF. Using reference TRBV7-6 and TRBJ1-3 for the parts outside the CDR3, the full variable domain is GAGVSQSPRYKVTKRGQDVALRCDPISGHVSLYWYRQALGQGPEFLTYFNYEAQQDKSGLPNDRFSAERPEGSISTLTIQRTEQRDSAMYRCASSTGVAGNTIYFGEGSWLTVV.

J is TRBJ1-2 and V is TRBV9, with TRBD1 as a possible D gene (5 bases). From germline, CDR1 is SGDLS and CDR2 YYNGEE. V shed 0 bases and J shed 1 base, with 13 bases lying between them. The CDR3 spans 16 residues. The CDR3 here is CASSVGAGRLNYGYTF. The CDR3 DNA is TGTGCCAGCAGCGTAGGGGCGGGGCGCCTTAACTATGGCTACACCTTC.

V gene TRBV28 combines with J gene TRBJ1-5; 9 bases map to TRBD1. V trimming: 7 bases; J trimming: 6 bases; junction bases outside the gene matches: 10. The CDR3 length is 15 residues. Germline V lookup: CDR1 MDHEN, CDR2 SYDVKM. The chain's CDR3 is CASIPGQGLFQPQHF. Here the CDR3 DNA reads TGTGCCAGCATCCCGGGACAGGGTCTTTTTCAGCCCCAGCATTTT.

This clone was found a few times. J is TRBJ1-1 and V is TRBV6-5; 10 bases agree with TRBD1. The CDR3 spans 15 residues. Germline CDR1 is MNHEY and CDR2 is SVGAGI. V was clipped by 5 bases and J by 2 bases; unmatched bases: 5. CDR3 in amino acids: CASSPRDRGNTEAFF. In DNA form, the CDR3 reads TGTGCCAGCAGTCCGCGGGACAGGGGAAACACTGAAGCTTTCTTT.

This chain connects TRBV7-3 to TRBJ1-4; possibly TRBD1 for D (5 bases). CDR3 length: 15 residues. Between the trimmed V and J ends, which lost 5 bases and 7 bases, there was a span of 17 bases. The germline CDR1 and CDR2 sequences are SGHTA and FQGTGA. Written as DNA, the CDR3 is TGTGCCAGCAGCCCCGGGTCAGGGTCGGTTGAAAAACTGTTTTTT. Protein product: CASSPGSGSVEKLFF.